These 21 T cell receptor gamma chains were all obtained from the same sample, sequenced in a study of Vδ1+ human thymocytes. Study findings and constraints: Thymic TRG and TRD repertoires appeared highly polyclonal, with Gaussian CDR3 length distributions.

No antigen has been identified for these receptors. RNA was extracted from the cells and then reverse transcribed. The CDR3 regions were amplified by multiplex PCR from V-gene primers to a constant-region primer. TCRdb reran clone calling via CATT on the multiplex PCR reads. The sample lists about 22,000 gamma-chain clones, roughly 13% seen once, with roughly 2% in the top ten. The source material was Vdelta1+ gamma-delta thymocytes from the thymus. Subset denoted: FACS-sorted CD3+ TCRalphabeta- TCRVdelta1+ TCRVdelta2- thymocytes. The receptors were gathered from a child less than two years old who had congenital heart surgery.

Only a few counts were recorded for this clone. This chain connects TRGV9 to TRGJP2. This CDR3 spans 14 amino acids. CDR1 and CDR2 (germline): GITISATS, ISYDGTV (reference sequence). Trimming cost V 4 bases and J 1 base; bases outside gene matches: 3. The CDR3 reads CALWDSSSDWIKTF. CDR3 in DNA: TGTGCCTTGTGGGATTCTAGTAGTGATTGGATCAAGACGTTT.

Remarks on this clone: The sample carries other DNA sequences with the same CDR3. The rearrangement uses TRGV2 and TRGJ1 or TRGJ2. The CDR3 loop spans 12 amino acids. CDR1 and CDR2 (germline): EGSNGY, YDSYNSKV. Losses at the gene ends were 1 base for V and 6 bases for J; bases not matched to a gene: 3. This CDR3 is CATWDGAYKKLF. CDR3 coding DNA: TGTGCCACCTGGGACGGAGCTTATAAGAAACTCTTT.

There are a few counts of this clone. This chain links TRGV8 with TRGJ1 or TRGJ2. This CDR3 spans 13 amino acids. Germline-derived CDR1 and CDR2 are VENAVY and YDSYNSRV. The junction had 14 bases not matched to a gene; V was cut back by 9 bases and J by 6 bases. The CDR3 DNA reads as TGTGCCACCCCCCCTCGGGTTTCTTATAAGAAACTCTTT. Translation gives CATPPRVSYKKLF.

With respect to this clone: Other nucleotide sequences in the sample specify the same CDR3. The chain is built from TRGV9 and TRGJ1 or TRGJ2. The CDR3 has 13 amino acids. CDR1 and CDR2 (germline): GITISATS, ISYDGTV (reference sequence). The V gene end was trimmed by 2 bases and the J gene end by 2 bases; junction bases not matched to a gene: 3. The CDR3 nucleotides are TGTGCCTTGTGGGAGGCCTATTATTATAAGAAACTCTTT. It translates to CALWEAYYYKKLF.

A remark on this clone: Other DNA sequences in this specimen translate into the identical CDR3. This chain links TRGV2 with TRGJ1 or TRGJ2. V shed 0 bases, J shed 6 bases, and the junction held 5 bases outside the gene matches. The V gene's germline CDR1 is EGSNGY and CDR2 YDSYNSKV. The CDR3 extends over 13 amino acids. Here the CDR3 reads CATWDGQGYKKLF. The CDR3 coding sequence is TGTGCCACCTGGGACGGGCAAGGTTATAAGAAACTCTTT.

V usage is TRGV9 and J usage is TRGJ1 or TRGJ2. V was clipped by 0 bases and J by 5 bases; unmatched bases: 4. Germline V gene sequence: CDR1 GITISATS, CDR2 ISYDGTV (reference sequence). The CDR3 is 13 amino acids. The CDR3 here is CALWEVINYKKLF. In DNA form, the CDR3 reads TGTGCCTTGTGGGAGGTGATAAATTATAAGAAACTCTTT.

The V gene is TRGV4, the J gene TRGJ1 or TRGJ2. With 6 bases clipped from V and 0 bases from J, the junction kept 11 bases outside the gene matches. The CDR3 totals 15 residues. The V gene's germline CDR1 is EGSTGY and CDR2 YDSYTSSV. The chain's CDR3 is CATWNQMKNYYKKLF. CDR3 coding DNA: TGTGCCACCTGGAATCAAATGAAGAATTATTATAAGAAACTCTTT.

This rearrangement joins TRGV9 to TRGJ1 or TRGJ2. The J segment lost 6 bases and the V segment lost 5 bases, leaving 7 bases of the junction unmatched. This CDR3 contains 12 residues. Germline assignment: CDR1 GITISATS and CDR2 ISYDGTV (reference sequence). The CDR3 DNA reads as TGTGCCTTGTGGGCCCAACCTTATAAGAAACTCTTT. It is translated as CALWAQPYKKLF.

The chain recombines TRGV9 with TRGJ1 or TRGJ2. J was trimmed by 10 bases and V by 3 bases; bases with no gene match: 9. This CDR3 has 12 residues. Germline CDR1 reads GITISATS; CDR2 reads ISYDGTV (reference sequence). The CDR3 DNA reads TGTGCCTTGTGGGAGACAAATACAAAGAAACTCTTT. It codes for CALWETNTKKLF.

This clone was seen a few times. At the DNA level, this CDR3 is encoded by other sequences in the same sample as well. V gene TRGV4 combines with J gene TRGJ1 or TRGJ2. The germline CDR1 and CDR2 sequences are EGSTGY and YDSYTSSV. The ends lost 1 base at V and 4 bases at J; junction bases unmatched: 4. The CDR3 runs to 13 residues. The CDR3 DNA is TGTGCCACCTGGGATGGCAGCTATTATAAGAAACTCTTT. Protein product: CATWDGSYYKKLF.

The gene calls are TRGV4 and TRGJ1 or TRGJ2. This CDR3 spans 14 amino acids. Per germline, CDR1 EGSTGY and CDR2 YDSYTSSV. Losses at the gene ends were 2 bases for V and 2 bases for J; bases not matched to a gene: 6. The CDR3, as DNA: TGTGCCACCTGGGATGAGCGGGATTATTATAAGAAACTCTTT. It encodes CATWDERDYYKKLF.

V usage is TRGV8 and J usage is TRGJ1 or TRGJ2. The V and J ends lost 2 bases and 4 bases, in that order; junction bases with no gene match: 8. Germline-derived CDR1 and CDR2 are VENAVY and YDSYNSRV. The CDR3 has 14 amino acids. CDR3 protein: CATWDTSLYYKKLF. CDR3 nucleotide sequence: TGTGCCACCTGGGATACCTCCCTATATTATAAGAAACTCTTT.

As for this clone: Other DNA sequences in the same sample also yield this CDR3. The chain carries TRGV9 and TRGJ1 or TRGJ2. V gave up 0 bases and J gave up 6 bases; unmatched junction bases: 8. The CDR3 is made up of 14 amino acids. Germline-derived CDR1 and CDR2 are GITISATS and ISYDGTV (reference sequence). As DNA, the CDR3 is TGTGCCTTGTGGGAGGTGCGCGGGGGTTATAAGAAACTCTTT. Its translation: CALWEVRGGYKKLF.

In regard to this clone: The limits of the CDR3 on the DNA are not certain, so only TCRdb's listed CDR3 is given. The chain employs TRGV3 and TRGJ1 or TRGJ2. The CDR3 sequence runs 10 residues, both termini included. Germline V lookup: CDR1 VTNTFY, CDR2 YDVSTARD (reference sequence). CDR3 sequence reads: CATWAYGNLF.

This clone was seen only a few times. The chain carries TRGV2 and TRGJ1 or TRGJ2. J lost 4 bases, V lost 3 bases, and 12 bases had no gene match. From germline, CDR1 is EGSNGY and CDR2 YDSYNSKV. The CDR3 consists of 15 residues. The CDR3 sequence is CATWDRPWWYYKKLF. CDR3 coding DNA: TGTGCCACCTGGGACAGGCCGTGGTGGTATTATAAGAAACTCTTT.

This clone was observed a handful of times. One base away lies a much larger clone, so this may be a sequencing read error. Other DNA sequences within the sample encode an identical CDR3. The rearrangement uses TRGV9 and TRGJ1 or TRGJ2. The CDR3 has 11 amino acids. The trim removed 0 bases at V and 12 bases at J, leaving 5 bases unmatched. Per the germline V gene, CDR1 is GITISATS and CDR2 is ISYDGTV (reference sequence). The DNA of the CDR3 is TGTGCCTTGTGGGAGGTGCAAGGGAAACTCTTT. As protein: CALWEVQGKLF.

This clone occurred a few times. The rearrangement links TRGV9 to TRGJP1. V dropped 6 bases and J dropped 8; count of bases not matched to a gene: 12. Per germline, CDR1 GITISATS and CDR2 ISYDGTV (reference sequence). This CDR3 comprises 14 residues. The CDR3 spells CALWPRWGGWFKIF. CDR3 nucleotide sequence: TGTGCCTTGTGGCCCCGATGGGGGGGTTGGTTCAAGATATTT.

This clone was seen a handful of times. At one boundary the junction diverges from the germline segment, which might be a read error. The chain employs TRGV4 and TRGJ1 or TRGJ2. CDR1 and CDR2 (germline): EGSTGY, YDSYTSSV. This CDR3 contains 17 residues. CDR3 DNA: TGTGCCACCTGGAATGGGCTCGCCGTCTGGCCTTATTATAAGAAACTCTTT. Amino acids: CATWNGLAVWPYYKKLF.

By sample fraction, this clone is medium-sized. This chain connects TRGV5 to TRGJ1 or TRGJ2. In germline, CDR1 is VINAFY, CDR2 YDVSNSKD. The CDR3 totals 12 residues. Losses at the gene ends were 0 bases for V and 9 bases for J; bases not matched to a gene: 5. This chain's CDR3 is CATWDRPFKKLF. Here the CDR3 DNA reads TGTGCCACCTGGGACAGGCCTTTTAAGAAACTCTTT.

The J gene is TRGJP2, the V gene TRGV4. Germline V gives CDR1 EGSTGY, CDR2 YDSYTSSV. This CDR3 comprises 14 residues. The V and J ends lost 6 bases and 0 bases, in that order; junction bases with no gene match: 4. CDR3 in amino acids: CATWIYSSDWIKTF. The CDR3 bases are TGTGCCACCTGGATATATAGTAGTGATTGGATCAAGACGTTT.

The chain carries TRGV5 and TRGJ1 or TRGJ2. V lost 0 bases and J lost 0; bases outside the gene matches: 5. Germline lookup yields CDR1 VINAFY and CDR2 YDVSNSKD. The CDR3 is 15 residues long. The CDR3, as DNA: TGTGCCACCTGGGACAGGGGTAGGAATTATTATAAGAAACTCTTT. Protein sequence: CATWDRGRNYYKKLF.